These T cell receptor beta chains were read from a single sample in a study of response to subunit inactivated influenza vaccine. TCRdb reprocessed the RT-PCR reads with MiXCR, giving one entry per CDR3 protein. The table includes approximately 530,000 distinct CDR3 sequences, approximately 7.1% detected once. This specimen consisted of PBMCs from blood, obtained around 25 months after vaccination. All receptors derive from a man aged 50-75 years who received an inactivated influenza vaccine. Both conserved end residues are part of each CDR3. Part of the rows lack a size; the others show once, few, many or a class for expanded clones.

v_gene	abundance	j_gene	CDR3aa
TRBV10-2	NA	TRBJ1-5	CATQGPVTQPQHF
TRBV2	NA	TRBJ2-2	CASSPDIPGELFF
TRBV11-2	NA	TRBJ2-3	CASSTSADTQYF
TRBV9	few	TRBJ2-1	CASSPRGTSSYNEQFF
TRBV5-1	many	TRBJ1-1	CASSFSAGGNTEAFF
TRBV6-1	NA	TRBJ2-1	CASRHGGAFYNEQFF
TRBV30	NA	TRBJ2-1	CAWSLTPSYNEQFF
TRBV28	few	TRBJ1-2	CASRPTGGNYGYTF
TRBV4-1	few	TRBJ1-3	CASSQDVGVIGGNTIYF
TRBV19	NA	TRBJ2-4	CASSERGLDIQYF